This TCR beta chain was identified during a study of blood T cell repertoires in COVID-19. The data were produced by immunoSEQ multiplex PCR, yet TCRdb's version contains in-frame clones alone and is incomplete. The table has fewer than 350,000 clones, approximately 89% seen once; the top ten hold about 8.8%. The sequenced sample consisted of peripheral blood. The TCR sequence derives from a man aged 35 to 55 with active or convalescent COVID-19.

In DNA, the CDR3 is TGTGCCAGCAGCCACGCCGGTGGGGGGGCGGGGGCCAACGTCCTGACTTTC. Residues: CASSHAGGGAGANVLTF. The chain uses TRBV3-1 (or the pseudogene TRBV3-2) and TRBJ2-6; perhaps TRBD2 as D (7 bases). Germline loops: CDR1 LGHDT, CDR2 YNNKEL (reference sequence). CDR3 length: 17 amino acids. V lost 3 bases, J lost 4 bases, and 16 bases lay in between.